What follows is one TCR beta chain and its context. For each CDR3 protein, TCRdb gives one entry from its re-call of the 5' RACE reads, without DNA. Its table records around 380,000 distinct CDR3 sequences. Germline CDR1 and CDR2: MDHEN and SYDVKM. The CDR3 has 15 amino acids. This sample was included in a study of monozygotic twins with inflammatory bowel disease. This receptor was obtained from a human donor with ulcerative colitis or Crohn's disease, or a healthy co-twin of an affected twin (not recorded which). The chain uses TRBV28 and TRBJ1-1. Sequences were obtained from blood. CDR3 region: CASSLPEAMNTEAFF.